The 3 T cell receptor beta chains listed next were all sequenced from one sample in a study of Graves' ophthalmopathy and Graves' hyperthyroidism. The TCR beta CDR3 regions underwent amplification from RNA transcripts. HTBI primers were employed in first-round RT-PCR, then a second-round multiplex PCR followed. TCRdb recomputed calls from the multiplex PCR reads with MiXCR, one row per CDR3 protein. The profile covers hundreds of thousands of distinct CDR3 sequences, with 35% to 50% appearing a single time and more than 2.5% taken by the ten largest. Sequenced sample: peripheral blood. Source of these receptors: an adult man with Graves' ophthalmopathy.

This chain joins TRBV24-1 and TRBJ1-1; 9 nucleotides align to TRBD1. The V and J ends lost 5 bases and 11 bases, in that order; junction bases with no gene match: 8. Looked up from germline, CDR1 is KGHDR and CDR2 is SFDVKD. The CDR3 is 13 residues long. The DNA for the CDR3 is TGTGCCACCAGTGGAACAGGGACAGGGATTGCTTTCTTT. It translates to CATSGTGTGIAFF.

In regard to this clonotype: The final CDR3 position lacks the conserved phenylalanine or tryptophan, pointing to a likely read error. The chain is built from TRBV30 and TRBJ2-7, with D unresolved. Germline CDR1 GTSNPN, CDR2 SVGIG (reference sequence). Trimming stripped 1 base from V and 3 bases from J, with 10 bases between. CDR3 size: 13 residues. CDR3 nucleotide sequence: TGTGCCTGGAGTGGGCAGACTCGCTACGAGCAGTACATC. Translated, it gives CAWSGQTRYEQYI.

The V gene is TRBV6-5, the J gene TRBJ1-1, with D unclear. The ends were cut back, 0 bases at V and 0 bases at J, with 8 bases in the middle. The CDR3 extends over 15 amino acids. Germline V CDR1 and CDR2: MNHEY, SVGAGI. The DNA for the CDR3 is TGTGCCAGCAGTTACTCGTTTACCATGAACACTGAAGCTTTCTTT. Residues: CASSYSFTMNTEAFF.